This T cell receptor (beta chain) was recorded in a study of PD-1 blockade in classical Hodgkin lymphoma. Study results and limitations: Healthy donors were reported to have higher baseline TCR diversity than newly diagnosed patients. There remain no defined causes for the repertoire differences, which possibly reflect disease activity or prior therapy.

CDR1 SNHLY and CDR2 FYNNEI come from the germline V gene. This CDR3 comprises 15 residues. V lost 3 bases and J lost 6, with 15 bases in between. Note on this clone: The antigen is undetermined.

Time point specified: newly diagnosed, previously untreated cHL patient sample. Untreated, newly diagnosed classical Hodgkin lymphoma PBMCs served for comparison. Data came from immunoSEQ multiplex PCR; TCRdb stores just in-frame clones and leaves some out. The repertoire holds some 49,000 clones, with approximately 91% as singletons. Material: peripheral blood mononuclear cells (PBMCs). This receptor was obtained from a human donor with classical Hodgkin lymphoma. The rearrangement joins TRBV2 to TRBJ1-5; unclear D gene. The CDR3: CASSELEGGSQPQHF. The CDR3 nucleotides are TGTGCCAGCAGTGAGCTGGAGGGAGGAAGTCAGCCCCAGCATTTT.